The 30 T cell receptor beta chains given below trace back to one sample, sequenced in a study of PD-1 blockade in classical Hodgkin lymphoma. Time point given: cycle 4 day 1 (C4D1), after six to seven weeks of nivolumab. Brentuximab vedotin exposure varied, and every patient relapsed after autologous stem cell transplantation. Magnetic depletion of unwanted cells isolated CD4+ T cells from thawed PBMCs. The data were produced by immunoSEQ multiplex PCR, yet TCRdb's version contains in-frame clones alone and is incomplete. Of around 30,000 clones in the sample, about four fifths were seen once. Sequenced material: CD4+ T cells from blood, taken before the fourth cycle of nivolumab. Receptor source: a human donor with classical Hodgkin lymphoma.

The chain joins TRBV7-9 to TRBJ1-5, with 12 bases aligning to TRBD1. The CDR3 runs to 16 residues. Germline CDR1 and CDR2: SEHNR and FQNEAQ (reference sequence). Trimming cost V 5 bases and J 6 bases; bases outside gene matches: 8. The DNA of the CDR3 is TGTGCCAGCAGCCCATCGGGACAGGGGGCGGCTCAGCCCCAGCATTTT. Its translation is CASSPSGQGAAQPQHF. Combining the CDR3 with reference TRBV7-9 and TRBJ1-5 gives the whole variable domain DTGVSQNPRHKITKRGQNVTFRCDPISEHNRLYWYRQTLGQGPEFLTYFQNEAQLEKSRLLSDRFSAERPKGSFSTLEIQRTEQGDSAMYLCASSPSGQGAAQPQHFGDGTRLSIL.

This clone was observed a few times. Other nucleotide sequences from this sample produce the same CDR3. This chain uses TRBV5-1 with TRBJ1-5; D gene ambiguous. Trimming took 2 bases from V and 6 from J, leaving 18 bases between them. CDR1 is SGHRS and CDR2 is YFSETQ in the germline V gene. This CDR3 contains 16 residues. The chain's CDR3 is CASSFRFAWSGQPQHF. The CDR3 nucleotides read TGCGCCAGCAGCTTTCGATTTGCATGGAGCGGTCAGCCCCAGCATTTT.

CDR3 in DNA: TGTGCCAGCAGGGGGACAGGGCCGCAGTATTTT. It yields the protein CASRGTGPQYF. The chain carries TRBV6-1 and TRBJ2-3; TRBD1 agrees at 9 bases. Germline loops: CDR1 MNHNS, CDR2 SASEGT. With 6 bases clipped from V and 10 bases from J, the junction kept 2 bases outside the gene matches. The CDR3 is made up of 11 amino acids.

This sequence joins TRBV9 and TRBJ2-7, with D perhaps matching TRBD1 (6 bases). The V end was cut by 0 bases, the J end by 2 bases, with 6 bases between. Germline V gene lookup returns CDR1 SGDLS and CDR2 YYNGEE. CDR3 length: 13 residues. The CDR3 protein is CASSVEGAYEQYF. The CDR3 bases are TGTGCCAGCAGCGTAGAGGGGGCCTACGAGCAGTACTTC.

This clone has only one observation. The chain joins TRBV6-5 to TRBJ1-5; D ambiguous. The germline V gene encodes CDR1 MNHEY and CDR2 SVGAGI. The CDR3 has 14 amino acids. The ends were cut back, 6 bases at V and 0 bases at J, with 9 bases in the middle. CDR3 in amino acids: CASRPQSSNQPQHF. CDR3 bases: TGTGCCAGCAGACCGCAGAGTAGCAATCAGCCCCAGCATTTT.

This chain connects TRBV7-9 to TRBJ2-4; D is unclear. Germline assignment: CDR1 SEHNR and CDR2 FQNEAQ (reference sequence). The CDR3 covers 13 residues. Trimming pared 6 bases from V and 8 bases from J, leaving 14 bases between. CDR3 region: CASSLWGADIQYF. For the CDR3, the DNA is TGTGCCAGCAGTCTGTGGGGTGCAGACATTCAGTACTTC.

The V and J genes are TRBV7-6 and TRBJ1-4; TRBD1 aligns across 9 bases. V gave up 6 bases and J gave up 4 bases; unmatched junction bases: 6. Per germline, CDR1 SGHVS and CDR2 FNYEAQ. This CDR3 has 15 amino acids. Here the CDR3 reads CASSSGTGFNEKLFF. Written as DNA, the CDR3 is TGTGCCAGCAGTTCCGGGACAGGGTTTAATGAAAAACTGTTTTTT.

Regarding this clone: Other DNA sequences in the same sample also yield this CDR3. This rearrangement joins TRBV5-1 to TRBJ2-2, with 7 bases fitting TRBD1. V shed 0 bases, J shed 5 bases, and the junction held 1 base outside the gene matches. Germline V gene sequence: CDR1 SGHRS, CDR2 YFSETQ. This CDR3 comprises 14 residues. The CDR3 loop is CASSLGQGTGELFF. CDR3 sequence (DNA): TGCGCCAGCAGCTTGGGACAGGGAACCGGGGAGCTGTTTTTT. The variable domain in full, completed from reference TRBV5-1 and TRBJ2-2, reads KAGVTQTPRYLIKTRGQQVTLSCSPISGHRSVSWYQQTPGQGLQFLFEYFSETQRNKGNFPGRFSGRQFSNSRSEMNVSTLELGDSALYLCASSLGQGTGELFFGEGSRLTVL.

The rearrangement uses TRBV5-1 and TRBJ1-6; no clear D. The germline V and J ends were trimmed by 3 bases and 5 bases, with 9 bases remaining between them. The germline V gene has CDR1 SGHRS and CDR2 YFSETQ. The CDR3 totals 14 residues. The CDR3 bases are TGCGCCAGCAGCTCCAGAGATAATAATTCACCCCTCCACTTT. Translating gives CASSSRDNNSPLHF.

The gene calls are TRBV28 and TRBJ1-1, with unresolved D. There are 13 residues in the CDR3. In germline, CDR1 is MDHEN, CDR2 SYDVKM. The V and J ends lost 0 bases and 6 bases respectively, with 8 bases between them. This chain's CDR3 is CASSLWGRPEAFF. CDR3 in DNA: TGTGCCAGCAGTTTATGGGGCAGACCTGAAGCTTTCTTT.

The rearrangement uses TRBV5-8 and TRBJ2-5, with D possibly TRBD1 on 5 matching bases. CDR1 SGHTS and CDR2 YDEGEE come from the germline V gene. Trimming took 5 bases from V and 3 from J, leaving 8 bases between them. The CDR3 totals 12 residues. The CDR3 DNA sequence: TGTGCCAGCAGGAGGACAAAAGAGACCCAGTACTTC. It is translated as CASRRTKETQYF.

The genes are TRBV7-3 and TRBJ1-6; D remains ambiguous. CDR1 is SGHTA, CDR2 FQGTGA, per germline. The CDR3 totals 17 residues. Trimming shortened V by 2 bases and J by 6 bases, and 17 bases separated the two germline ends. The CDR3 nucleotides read TGTGCCAGCAGCTTACCCCATCACCCGACCCCTAATTCACCCCTCCACTTT. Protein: CASSLPHHPTPNSPLHF.

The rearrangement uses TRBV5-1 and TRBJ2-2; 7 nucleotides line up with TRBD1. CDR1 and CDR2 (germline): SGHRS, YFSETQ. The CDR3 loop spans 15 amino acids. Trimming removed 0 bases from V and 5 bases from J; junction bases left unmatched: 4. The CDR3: CASSLVGGGTGELFF. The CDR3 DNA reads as TGCGCCAGCAGCTTGGTAGGGGGCGGAACCGGGGAGCTGTTTTTT.

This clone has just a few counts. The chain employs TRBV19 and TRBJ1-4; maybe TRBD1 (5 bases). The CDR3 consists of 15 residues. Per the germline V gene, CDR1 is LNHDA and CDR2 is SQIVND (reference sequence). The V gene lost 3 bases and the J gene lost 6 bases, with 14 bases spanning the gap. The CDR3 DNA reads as TGTGCCAGTAGTATCGTAGGGGCTGGCGATGAAAAACTGTTTTTT. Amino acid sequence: CASSIVGAGDEKLFF.

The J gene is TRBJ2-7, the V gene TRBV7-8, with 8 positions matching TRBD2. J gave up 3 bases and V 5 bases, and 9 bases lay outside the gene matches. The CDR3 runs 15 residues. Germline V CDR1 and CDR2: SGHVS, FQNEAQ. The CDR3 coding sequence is TGTGCCAGCAGCAGGTTGATGGGACTAGGCTACGAGCAGTACTTC. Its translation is CASSRLMGLGYEQYF.

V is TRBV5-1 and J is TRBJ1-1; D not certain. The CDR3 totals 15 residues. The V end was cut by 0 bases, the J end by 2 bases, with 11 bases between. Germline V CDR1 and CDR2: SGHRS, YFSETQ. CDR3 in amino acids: CASSLALSGNTEAFF. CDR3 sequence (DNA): TGCGCCAGCAGCTTGGCCTTATCGGGCAACACTGAAGCTTTCTTT. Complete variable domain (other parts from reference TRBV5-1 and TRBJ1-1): KAGVTQTPRYLIKTRGQQVTLSCSPISGHRSVSWYQQTPGQGLQFLFEYFSETQRNKGNFPGRFSGRQFSNSRSEMNVSTLELGDSALYLCASSLALSGNTEAFFGQGTRLTVV.

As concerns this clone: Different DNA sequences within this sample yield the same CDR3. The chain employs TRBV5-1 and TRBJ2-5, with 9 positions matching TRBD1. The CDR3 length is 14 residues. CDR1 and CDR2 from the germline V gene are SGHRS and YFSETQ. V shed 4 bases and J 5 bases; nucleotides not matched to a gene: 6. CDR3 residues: CASSPGQGAETQYF. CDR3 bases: TGCGCCAGCAGCCCGGGACAGGGTGCCGAGACCCAGTACTTC.

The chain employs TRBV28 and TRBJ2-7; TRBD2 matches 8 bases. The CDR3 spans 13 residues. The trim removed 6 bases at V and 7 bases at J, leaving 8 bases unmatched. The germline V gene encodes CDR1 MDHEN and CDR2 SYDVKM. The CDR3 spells CASREAGAVEQYF. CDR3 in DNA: TGTGCCAGCAGAGAAGCGGGGGCCGTGGAGCAGTACTTC.

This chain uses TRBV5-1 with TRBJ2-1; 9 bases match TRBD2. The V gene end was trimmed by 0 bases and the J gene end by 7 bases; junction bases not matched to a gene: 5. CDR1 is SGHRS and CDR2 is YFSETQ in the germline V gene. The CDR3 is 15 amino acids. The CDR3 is CASSLAGLAGNEQFF. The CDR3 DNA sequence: TGCGCCAGCAGCTTGGCCGGGCTAGCGGGGAATGAGCAGTTCTTC.

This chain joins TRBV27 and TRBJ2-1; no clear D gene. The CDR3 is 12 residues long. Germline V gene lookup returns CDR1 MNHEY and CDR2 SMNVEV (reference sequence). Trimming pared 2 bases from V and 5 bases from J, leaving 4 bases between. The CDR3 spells CASSLRDNEQFF. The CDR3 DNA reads TGTGCCAGCAGTTTAAGGGACAATGAGCAGTTCTTC.

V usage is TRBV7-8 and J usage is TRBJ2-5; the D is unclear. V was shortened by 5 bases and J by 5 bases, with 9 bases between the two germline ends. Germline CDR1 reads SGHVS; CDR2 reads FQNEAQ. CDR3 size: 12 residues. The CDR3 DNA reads TGTGCCAGCAGCCCCCTGGGGGAGACCCAGTACTTC. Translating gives CASSPLGETQYF.

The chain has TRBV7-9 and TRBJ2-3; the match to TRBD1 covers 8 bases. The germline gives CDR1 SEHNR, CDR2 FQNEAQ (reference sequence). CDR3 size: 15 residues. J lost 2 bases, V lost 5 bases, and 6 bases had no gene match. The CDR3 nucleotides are TGTGCCAGCAGCAACTACCAGGGGGCCACAGATACGCAGTATTTT. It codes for CASSNYQGATDTQYF.

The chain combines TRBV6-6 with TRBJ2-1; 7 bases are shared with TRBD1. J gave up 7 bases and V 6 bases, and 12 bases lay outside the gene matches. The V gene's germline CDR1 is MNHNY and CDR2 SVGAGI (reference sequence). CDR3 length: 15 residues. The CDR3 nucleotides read TGTGCCAGCAGCCAGACCAAGGGGGCCACTAATGAGCAGTTCTTC. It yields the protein CASSQTKGATNEQFF.

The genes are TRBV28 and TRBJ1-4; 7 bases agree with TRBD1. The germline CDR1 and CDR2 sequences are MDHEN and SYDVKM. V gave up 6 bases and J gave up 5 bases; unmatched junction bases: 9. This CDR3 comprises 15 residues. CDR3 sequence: CASRAAGTVNEKLFF. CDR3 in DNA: TGTGCCAGCAGAGCAGCCGGGACAGTAAATGAAAAACTGTTTTTT.

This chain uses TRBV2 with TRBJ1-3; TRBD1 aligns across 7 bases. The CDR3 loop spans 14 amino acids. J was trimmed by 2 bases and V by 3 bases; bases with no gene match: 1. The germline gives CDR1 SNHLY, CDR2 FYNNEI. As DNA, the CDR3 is TGTGCCAGCAGTGAGAGGGGGCCTGGAAACACCATATATTTT. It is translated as CASSERGPGNTIYF. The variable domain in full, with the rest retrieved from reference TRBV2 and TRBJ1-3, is EPEVTQTPSHQVTQMGQEVILRCVPISNHLYFYWYRQILGQKVEFLVSFYNNEISEKSEIFDDQFSVERPDGSNFTLKIRSTKLEDSAMYFCASSERGPGNTIYFGEGSWLTVV.

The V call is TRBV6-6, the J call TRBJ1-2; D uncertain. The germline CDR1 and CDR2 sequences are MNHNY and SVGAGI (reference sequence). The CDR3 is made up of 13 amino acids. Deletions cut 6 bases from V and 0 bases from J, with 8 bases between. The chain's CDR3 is CASSPRSNYGYTF. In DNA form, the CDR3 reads TGTGCCAGCAGCCCCCGGTCTAACTATGGCTACACCTTC.

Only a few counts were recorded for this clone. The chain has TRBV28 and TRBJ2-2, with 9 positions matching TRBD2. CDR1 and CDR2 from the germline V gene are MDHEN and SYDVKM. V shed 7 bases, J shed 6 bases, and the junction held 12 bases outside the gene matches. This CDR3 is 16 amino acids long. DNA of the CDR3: TGTGCCAGCAAGAAAGCCGGGACTAGCTTACCCGGGGAGCTGTTTTTT. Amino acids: CASKKAGTSLPGELFF.

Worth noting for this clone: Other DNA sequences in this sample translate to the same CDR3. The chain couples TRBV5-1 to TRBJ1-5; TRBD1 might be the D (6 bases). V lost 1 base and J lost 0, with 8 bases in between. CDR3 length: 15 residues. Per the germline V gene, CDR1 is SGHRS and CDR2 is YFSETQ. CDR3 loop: CASSLTGNSNQPQHF. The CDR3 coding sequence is TGCGCCAGCAGCTTGACAGGGAATAGCAATCAGCCCCAGCATTTT.

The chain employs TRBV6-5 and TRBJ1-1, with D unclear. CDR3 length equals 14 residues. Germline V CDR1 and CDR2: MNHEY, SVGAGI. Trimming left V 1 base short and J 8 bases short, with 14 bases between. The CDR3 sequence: CASSYYGRLSEAFF. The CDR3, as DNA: TGTGCCAGCAGTTACTACGGCAGGCTGTCCGAAGCTTTCTTT.

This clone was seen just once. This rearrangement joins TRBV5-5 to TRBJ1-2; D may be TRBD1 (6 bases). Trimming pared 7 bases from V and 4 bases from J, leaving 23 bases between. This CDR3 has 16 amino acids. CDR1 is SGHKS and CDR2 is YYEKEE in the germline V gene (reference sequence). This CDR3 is CASEPGDRRLGYGYTF. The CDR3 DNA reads TGTGCCAGCGAACCGGGAGACAGGCGCCTTGGCTATGGCTACACCTTC.